The rows below give T cell receptor beta chains drawn from one sample of a study of T cells in Graves' hyperthyroidism and ophthalmopathy. TCRdb ran MiXCR on the multiplex PCR reads and lists one entry per CDR3 protein. The sample yields approximately 700,000 distinct CDR3 sequences, about 45% seen once. The sample consisted of peripheral blood or thyroid tissue (not recorded which). All receptors derive from an adult man with Graves' disease, either hyperthyroidism or ophthalmopathy (not recorded which). Each CDR3 is given with its conserved first and last residue. The D gene is left open where the match is weak. The size entry is marked missing in some rows and otherwise reads once, few, many or a size class.

D gene	clone size	V gene	J gene	CDR3 protein
TRBD1	.	TRBV2	TRBJ1-5	CASSETGEHQPQHF
.	.	TRBV7-6	TRBJ2-2	CASSLAGGTGELLF
.	.	TRBV10-3	TRBJ2-7	CAISYGYEQYF
.	.	TRBV7-8	TRBJ2-7	CASSQWRNYEQYF
TRBD1	.	TRBV2	TRBJ1-2	CASSETGRYGTF
.	.	TRBV13	TRBJ2-7	CASSPGVGSYEQYF
TRBD1	few	TRBV7-8	TRBJ1-3	CASSLMTGYGNTIYF
TRBD1	few	TRBV20-1	TRBJ1-1	CSANPTGGNTEAFF
.	few	TRBV20-1	TRBJ2-2	CSARDRARGVTGELFF
TRBD1	many	TRBV14	TRBJ1-2	CASSFRGSYGYTF
.	.	TRBV5-1	TRBJ1-6	CASSLGFSGGVWSPLHF
.	.	TRBV10-3	TRBJ1-1	CAISAGTVEAFF
.	.	TRBV6-5	TRBJ1-3	CASSRPGARSGNTIYF
.	.	TRBV6-4	TRBJ1-6	CASSARGGGQPLHF
.	few	TRBV6-5	TRBJ2-7	CASSYRERYEQYF
TRBD2	few	TRBV7-3	TRBJ2-5	CASSLGPSGGYQETQYF
.	.	TRBV7-2	TRBJ2-5	CASSSNRVPQETQYF
.	few	TRBV5-6	TRBJ1-1	CASSFTGPLNTEAFF
TRBD1	.	TRBV7-9	TRBJ1-1	CASSWGTGMRRTEAFF
TRBD1	.	TRBV6-5	TRBJ1-2	CASSESWTGNYGYTF
.	.	TRBV10-3	TRBJ1-6	CAISKSGNSPLHF
.	many	TRBV20-1	TRBJ1-1	CSAGRDMLKTEAFF
.	.	TRBV10-3	TRBJ2-7	CAISPDGWSYEQYF
.	few	TRBV9	TRBJ1-4	CASSVSGRTNEKLFF
TRBD2	.	TRBV29-1	TRBJ2-7	CSVVGASGTYEQYF
.	.	TRBV20-1	TRBJ2-7	CSARQYEQYF
.	many	TRBV15	TRBJ1-5	CATEGSRGGHQPQHF
TRBD2	.	TRBV11-2	TRBJ2-5	CASSLGLAESQETQYF
TRBD1	.	TRBV5-1	TRBJ1-2	CASSPRTGALGYTF
.	many	TRBV7-6	TRBJ2-7	CASSSAGGAYEQYF
TRBD2	.	TRBV24-1	TRBJ2-2	CAWSRGGNTGELFF
.	.	TRBV30	TRBJ2-7	CAWSVGPSYEQYF
.	many	TRBV7-2	TRBJ1-5	CASSPAGISNQPQHF
.	.	TRBV20-1	TRBJ2-2	CSARERDASLWGELFF
TRBD2	few	TRBV2	TRBJ2-7	CASSWVASGRAFSYEQYF
.	.	TRBV20-1	TRBJ2-2	CSARSDRAGELFF
.	few	TRBV7-2	TRBJ2-7	CASSLGLVGSYEQYF
.	.	TRBV7-3	TRBJ2-7	CASSPNVGAYEQYF
.	.	TRBV6-5	TRBJ1-3	CASSYREGKGNTIYF
.	.	TRBV24-1	TRBJ1-2	CATSLTAANYGYTF
.	.	TRBV7-9	TRBJ1-4	CASSLKGRSNEKLFF
.	many	TRBV6-6	TRBJ1-5	CASRDTGISNQPQHF
TRBD2	.	TRBV7-9	TRBJ2-5	CASSKRGAGGPGEAQYF
TRBD2	.	TRBV7-9	TRBJ2-2	CASSSWAGANTGELFF
.	.	TRBV7-9	TRBJ1-1	CASSLVGGEWHTEAFF
TRBD1	.	TRBV7-6	TRBJ2-2	CASSVGTGTNTGELFF
.	.	TRBV12-3/TRBV12-4	TRBJ1-5	CASSPTGGGSQPQHF
TRBD1	.	TRBV2	TRBJ1-4	CASRVRGFGEKLFF
.	many	TRBV7-2	TRBJ1-1	CASTLDRTTEAFF
TRBD2	many	TRBV29-1	TRBJ2-7	CSAKGLADYEQYF
.	few	TRBV4-2	TRBJ2-5	CASSQARVGETQYF
TRBD1	.	TRBV7-1	TRBJ1-5	CAWGQGNQPQHF
TRBD1	.	TRBV7-9	TRBJ2-2	CASSFVTGASTNQNTGELFF
TRBD1	.	TRBV19	TRBJ1-1	CAVGPNRGSYTEAFF
TRBD1	many	TRBV7-8	TRBJ1-3	CASSFDTGGGNTIYF
.	few	TRBV20-1	TRBJ1-1	CSARDQGFNTEAFF
TRBD1	.	TRBV7-2	TRBJ2-5	CASSLHWTGEGETQYF
TRBD1	few	TRBV12-3/TRBV12-4	TRBJ1-1	CASSTGGASTEAFF
TRBD1	.	TRBV6-5	TRBJ1-2	CASTQYRGIYTF
TRBD1	.	TRBV7-2	TRBJ2-5	CASSPGQGSQTQYF